This T cell receptor (beta chain) was identified in a study of T cell responses to AZD1222 COVID-19 vaccine. Study results and limitations: The peak T cell response came first, and repertoires were sampled only after it. Nearly half of the spike-specific TCRs reportedly recognize variant regions that carry no mutations. Baseline testing showed seropositivity in only a handful of AZD1222 recipients.

Germline V CDR1 and CDR2: MNHEY, SVGEGT. This CDR3 comprises 17 residues. Trimming took off 5 bases at V and 0 bases at J, with 17 bases between the two ends. The sample holds a few counts of this clone. Its antigen is undetermined. This table comes from immunoSEQ multiplex PCR, and its TCRdb copy is limited to in-frame clones, with some not included. The table records 140,000 to 150,000 clones, around 90% of them present only once. The chain has TRBV6-2 or TRBV6-3 and TRBJ1-3; D is ambiguous. This TCR came from an adult in good health. The sample was peripheral blood, taken on day 0 of AZD1222 vaccination. The DNA of the CDR3 is TGTGCCAGCAGTCAACCCCCGGGCCAGCGCTCTGGAAACACCATATATTTT. Its protein product is CASSQPPGQRSGNTIYF.